These 10 T cell receptor beta chains were sequenced from one sample in a study of blood T cell repertoires in COVID-19. The data were produced by immunoSEQ multiplex PCR, yet TCRdb's version contains in-frame clones alone and is incomplete. The table includes 200,000 to 250,000 clones, 70% to 85% detected once. The sample was peripheral blood. Receptor source: a woman aged 40 to 50 who had recovered from COVID-19.

Only one count was recorded for this clone. The rearrangement uses TRBV19 and TRBJ1-1; TRBD1 might be the D (6 bases). The CDR3 has 11 amino acids. Germline V gives CDR1 LNHDA, CDR2 SQIVND (reference sequence). Trimming removed 8 bases at V and 9 bases at J, with 13 bases between. CDR3 DNA sequence: TGTGCCAGTTCCCGGGACATTCAAGCTTTCTTT. It codes for CASSRDIQAFF.

V gene TRBV3-1 (or the pseudogene TRBV3-2) combines with J gene TRBJ2-3; D is possibly TRBD2 (7 bases). The CDR3 has 14 amino acids. Germline V gene sequence: CDR1 LGHDT, CDR2 YNNKEL (reference sequence). The germline V and J ends were trimmed by 10 bases and 2 bases, with 16 bases remaining between them. The CDR3 DNA reads TGTGCCACCCAACGGGGGGCAGCCACAGATACGCAGTATTTT. Translated, it gives CATQRGAATDTQYF.

The chain links TRBV9 to TRBJ1-2; 10 positions match TRBD1. This CDR3 spans 14 amino acids. Germline-derived CDR1 and CDR2 are SGDLS and YYNGEE. The junction had 6 bases not matched to a gene; V was cut back by 6 bases and J by 4 bases. In DNA form, the CDR3 reads TGTGCCAGCAACACGGGGGACAGGGGCTATGGCTACACCTTC. This gives the protein CASNTGDRGYGYTF.

The genes are TRBV7-9 and TRBJ2-2; a possible D gene is TRBD1 (6 bases). Germline V gene lookup returns CDR1 SEHNR and CDR2 FQNEAQ (reference sequence). Between the trimmed V and J ends, which lost 2 bases and 3 bases, there was a span of 22 bases. The CDR3 runs to 19 residues. This CDR3 reads CASSLSTGPNRGYTGELFF. The CDR3 DNA sequence: TGTGCCAGCAGCTTATCTACGGGACCAAATAGGGGGTACACCGGGGAGCTGTTTTTT.

V and J are TRBV11-3 and TRBJ1-3; D ambiguous. The CDR3 totals 15 residues. Germline V gives CDR1 SGHNT, CDR2 YENEEA. Trimming removed 4 bases at V and 0 bases at J, with 10 bases between. CDR3: CASSSGRASGNTIYF. The CDR3 DNA follows: TGTGCCAGCAGCTCCGGGAGGGCCTCTGGAAACACCATATATTTT.

The rearrangement joins TRBV6-4 to TRBJ2-2; unclear D gene. Germline V gene data show CDR1 as MRHNA and CDR2 as SNTAGT. V was cut by 6 bases and J by 6 bases, with 11 bases left in between. The CDR3 length is 13 residues. Written as DNA, the CDR3 is TGTGCCAGCAGCGCCAATCTAGCCGGGGAGCTGTTTTTT. This codes for CASSANLAGELFF.

The chain has TRBV13 and TRBJ1-1, with a tentative D call TRBD1 (5 bases). The CDR3 is 14 amino acids. Germline lookup yields CDR1 PRHDT and CDR2 FYEKMQ (reference sequence). The V and J ends lost 5 bases and 1 base respectively, with 11 bases between them. The CDR3 here is CASSRAGGNTEAFF. In DNA, the CDR3 is TGTGCCAGCAGCCGCGCGGGGGGGAACACTGAAGCTTTCTTT.

The J gene is TRBJ2-2, the V gene TRBV6-2 or TRBV6-3, with unresolved D. The CDR3 covers 16 residues. V was shortened by 0 bases and J by 4 bases, with 12 bases between the two germline ends. The V gene's germline CDR1 is MNHEY and CDR2 SVGEGT. CDR3 in amino acids: CASSYSETPGTGELFF. The CDR3 DNA reads as TGTGCCAGCAGTTACTCAGAGACCCCGGGCACCGGGGAGCTGTTTTTT.

This sequence joins TRBV6-6 and TRBJ1-2, with 10 bases identical to TRBD1. The CDR3 length is 15 residues. Germline CDR1 and CDR2: MNHNY and SVGAGI (reference sequence). The V segment lost 6 bases and the J segment 5 bases; nucleotides outside the gene matches: 9. CDR3 sequence: CASSRPGTGDYGYTF. Here the CDR3 DNA reads TGTGCCAGCAGCCGGCCCGGGACAGGGGATTATGGCTACACCTTC.

This clone was counted only a few times. The gene calls are TRBV5-1 and TRBJ1-5, with D unresolved. V was trimmed by 7 bases and J by 3 bases, leaving 14 bases between them. Germline CDR1 SGHRS, CDR2 YFSETQ. The CDR3 is 14 amino acids. DNA for the CDR3: TGCGCCAGCTCCCCAGAGGGCTACAATCAGCCCCAGCATTTT. Its translation: CASSPEGYNQPQHF. Complete variable domain (other parts from reference TRBV5-1 and TRBJ1-5): KAGVTQTPRYLIKTRGQQVTLSCSPISGHRSVSWYQQTPGQGLQFLFEYFSETQRNKGNFPGRFSGRQFSNSRSEMNVSTLELGDSALYLCASSPEGYNQPQHFGDGTRLSIL.